Listed here are 27 T cell receptor beta chains from one sample, sequenced in a study of CD8 T cell repertoires and HIV-1 epitope variants. Antigen specificity for these receptors is unknown. Sequencing used immunoSEQ multiplex PCR; TCRdb keeps in-frame clones, though not all of them. The sample has 4,500 to 6,000 clones, 50% to 75% seen once. The sequencing sample was made of cultured CD8+ T cells derived from PBMCs. The receptors stem from a male donor with HIV.

The rearrangement uses TRBV2 and TRBJ2-1; unclear D gene. Trimming stripped 0 bases from V and 3 bases from J, with 6 bases between. CDR3 length equals 14 residues. Germline V gene sequence: CDR1 SNHLY, CDR2 FYNNEI. The CDR3 DNA follows: TGTGCCAGCAGTGAAGCGGGCGGCTACAATGAGCAGTTCTTC. Protein sequence: CASSEAGGYNEQFF.

This chain links TRBV7-6 with TRBJ1-1; perhaps TRBD1 as D (6 bases). This CDR3 has 15 residues. The germline V gene has CDR1 SGHVS and CDR2 FNYEAQ. The V end was cut by 4 bases, the J end by 1 base, with 13 bases between. CDR3 sequence reads: CASSSQDRQNTEAFF. The CDR3 DNA is TGTGCCAGCAGCTCCCAGGACAGACAGAACACTGAAGCTTTCTTT.

This clone has a handful of counts. The J gene is TRBJ1-4, the V gene TRBV5-4; 10 bases are shared with TRBD1. CDR1 is SGHNT, CDR2 YYREEE, per germline (reference sequence). This CDR3 spans 15 amino acids. The V and J ends lost 3 bases and 7 bases, in that order; junction bases with no gene match: 6. The DNA of the CDR3 is TGTGCCAGCAGCTCGACAGGGGGCGCAGGTGAAAAACTGTTTTTT. It codes for CASSSTGGAGEKLFF.

The chain uses TRBV5-4 and TRBJ1-1, with D possibly being TRBD1 (5 bases). CDR3 length: 15 residues. V was pared by 4 bases and J by 5 bases, with 18 bases between. From germline, CDR1 is SGHNT and CDR2 YYREEE (reference sequence). The CDR3 spells CASSLGLGVGTEAFF. The CDR3 DNA is TGTGCCAGCAGCCTAGGGTTGGGGGTGGGAACTGAAGCTTTCTTT.

The chain recombines TRBV7-9 with TRBJ1-5; no clear D. The CDR3 sequence is 14 residues long. Germline CDR1 is SEHNR and CDR2 is FQNEAQ (reference sequence). V was clipped by 3 bases and J by 3 bases, with 9 bases between them. The CDR3 DNA is TGTGCCAGCAGCTTCGACACACCCAATCAGCCCCAGCATTTT. Amino acids: CASSFDTPNQPQHF.

The V and J genes are TRBV28 and TRBJ2-7; possible D gene TRBD2, 6 bases. V gave up 2 bases and J gave up 3 bases, with 14 bases separating them. The CDR3 has 15 residues. Looked up from germline, CDR1 is MDHEN and CDR2 is SYDVKM. As DNA, the CDR3 is TGTGCCAGCAGTTTAGTTCGACTAGGAGGCTACGAGCAGTACTTC. It encodes CASSLVRLGGYEQYF.

This clone was observed a few times. The chain combines TRBV11-1 with TRBJ2-2; D is uncertain. V was cut by 5 bases and J by 6 bases, with 10 bases left in between. The V gene's germline CDR1 is SGHAT and CDR2 FQDESV (reference sequence). The CDR3 sequence is 13 residues long. CDR3 loop: CASSPQSAGELFF. The DNA of the CDR3 is TGTGCCAGCAGCCCCCAGTCAGCCGGGGAGCTGTTTTTT.

The chain has TRBV23-1 and TRBJ1-2; D gene uncertain. TRBV23-1 is placed among ORFs of uncertain function. CDR3 length: 14 amino acids. V lost 1 base, J lost 1 base, and 7 bases lay in between. CDR3 DNA sequence: TGCGCCAGCAGTCAATGGAGGCTTAACTATGGCTACACCTTC. Its translation: CASSQWRLNYGYTF.

The chain recombines TRBV29-1 with TRBJ2-7; the match to TRBD1 covers 8 bases. This CDR3 is 14 amino acids long. Losses at the gene ends were 7 bases for V and 5 bases for J; bases not matched to a gene: 13. CDR1 and CDR2 from the germline V gene are SQVTM and ANQGSEA. The CDR3 protein is CSATGTGVVHEQYF. CDR3 DNA sequence: TGCAGCGCGACAGGGACAGGCGTTGTCCACGAGCAGTACTTC.

The J gene is TRBJ1-4, the V gene TRBV5-6; 10 bases are shared with TRBD1. Germline lookup yields CDR1 SGHDT and CDR2 YYEEEE. The junction had 6 bases not matched to a gene; V was cut back by 3 bases and J by 7 bases. CDR3 length: 15 amino acids. The CDR3 loop reads CASSSGTGVGEKLFF. The CDR3 DNA sequence: TGTGCCAGCAGCTCCGGGACAGGGGTGGGTGAAAAACTGTTTTTT.

In this sample, this clone turned up a few times. The chain recombines TRBV4-1 with TRBJ2-7; D not certain. The CDR3 length is 14 residues. Germline V gene lookup returns CDR1 MGHRA and CDR2 YSYEKL. V lost 1 base and J lost 0, with 7 bases in between. CDR3 sequence (DNA): TGCGCCAGCAGCCAAGCGCCCGGCTCCTACGAGCAGTACTTC. Protein product: CASSQAPGSYEQYF.

As to this clone: A far bigger clonotype differs at one base, so this is likely a read error. The V and J genes are TRBV28 and TRBJ1-2; D gene unclear. CDR1 MDHEN and CDR2 SYDVKM come from the germline V gene. Deletions cut 8 bases from V and 1 base from J, with 20 bases between. The CDR3 loop spans 16 amino acids. CDR3: CASGLYPLDFNYGYTF. CDR3 bases: TGTGCCAGCGGCTTATATCCCTTGGACTTTAACTATGGCTACACCTTC.

A few counts support this clone. The rearrangement uses TRBV27 and TRBJ2-7; D remains ambiguous. The CDR3 contains 13 residues. Looked up from germline, CDR1 is MNHEY and CDR2 is SMNVEV (reference sequence). With 2 bases removed from V and 3 bases from J, the gap between germline ends came to 8 bases. The CDR3 reads CASSLAGGYEQYF. The CDR3 DNA reads as TGTGCCAGCAGTTTAGCAGGCGGCTACGAGCAGTACTTC.

The chain carries TRBV5-1 and TRBJ2-3, with D tentatively TRBD1 (6 bases). This CDR3 has 14 amino acids. With 0 bases removed from V and 2 bases from J, the gap between germline ends came to 7 bases. Germline lookup yields CDR1 SGHRS and CDR2 YFSETQ. The CDR3 DNA reads as TGCGCCAGCAGCTTGGGGGGGCCCACAGATACGCAGTATTTT. This gives the protein CASSLGGPTDTQYF.

There are a few counts of this clone. This sequence joins TRBV19 and TRBJ2-2; TRBD2 might be the D (6 bases). The germline CDR1 and CDR2 sequences are LNHDA and SQIVND (reference sequence). The CDR3 is 12 amino acids. V was trimmed by 10 bases and J by 6 bases, leaving 12 bases between them. The CDR3 sequence is CATTWGAGELFF. The CDR3 DNA follows: TGTGCCACTACCTGGGGGGCCGGGGAGCTGTTTTTT.

The V call is TRBV27, the J call TRBJ1-1; D not resolved. The germline V gene encodes CDR1 MNHEY and CDR2 SMNVEV (reference sequence). Between the trimmed V and J ends, which lost 2 bases and 1 base, there was a span of 5 bases. The CDR3 is 13 residues long. In nucleotides, the CDR3 is TGTGCCAGCAGTTTAGGGCCGAACACTGAAGCTTTCTTT. It encodes CASSLGPNTEAFF.

The V call is TRBV7-9, the J call TRBJ2-2; D may be TRBD1 (6 bases). The V end was cut by 5 bases, the J end by 3 bases, with 13 bases between. The CDR3 contains 15 residues. Looked up from germline, CDR1 is SEHNR and CDR2 is FQNEAQ (reference sequence). DNA for the CDR3: TGTGCCAGCAGCCCCAGGGGCGCAGACACCGGGGAGCTGTTTTTT. This encodes CASSPRGADTGELFF. The full variable domain, in which reference TRBV7-9 and TRBJ2-2 provide the parts outside the CDR3, is DTGVSQNPRHKITKRGQNVTFRCDPISEHNRLYWYRQTLGQGPEFLTYFQNEAQLEKSRLLSDRFSAERPKGSFSTLEIQRTEQGDSAMYLCASSPRGADTGELFFGEGSRLTVL.

The J gene is TRBJ2-1, the V gene TRBV6-1, with D possibly TRBD2 on 6 matching bases. Germline CDR1 MNHNS, CDR2 SASEGT. V lost 3 bases and J lost 9, with 6 bases in between. The CDR3 spans 11 residues. CDR3 DNA sequence: TGTGCCAGCAGTGAGGGGGGTGAGCAGTTCTTC. This gives the protein CASSEGGEQFF.

This clone appeared a few times. The chain is built from TRBV5-6 and TRBJ1-1, with D possibly TRBD1 on 6 matching bases. CDR3 length: 13 amino acids. Germline V CDR1 and CDR2: SGHDT, YYEEEE. Trimming removed 5 bases from V and 5 bases from J, with 13 bases in between. The CDR3 loop reads CASREQGGTEAFF. Here the CDR3 DNA reads TGTGCCAGCAGGGAGCAAGGGGGTACTGAAGCTTTCTTT.

This chain joins TRBV11-2 and TRBJ1-5; 7 bases align to TRBD1. Germline assignment: CDR1 SGHAT and CDR2 FQNNGV. J lost 9 bases, V lost 5 bases, and 7 bases had no gene match. This CDR3 region has 13 residues. The DNA for the CDR3 is TGTGCCAGCAGCGACAGGGCCACGATGCCCCAGCATTTT. It is translated as CASSDRATMPQHF.

The rearrangement uses TRBV15 and TRBJ2-7, with D possibly being TRBD2 (7 bases). The CDR3 sequence is 12 residues long. The ends were cut back, 5 bases at V and 7 bases at J, with 12 bases in the middle. In germline, CDR1 is LNHNV, CDR2 YYDKDF (reference sequence). This chain's CDR3 is CATSEGGQEQYF. As DNA, the CDR3 is TGTGCCACCAGCGAGGGGGGGCAAGAGCAGTACTTC.

This clone was seen only a few times. The rearrangement joins TRBV6-4 to TRBJ1-5, with TRBD1 as a possible D gene (5 bases). Germline loops: CDR1 MRHNA, CDR2 SNTAGT. The CDR3 consists of 14 residues. V shed 6 bases and J shed 4 bases, with 13 bases lying between them. The CDR3 is CASRSVQENQPQHF. CDR3 sequence (DNA): TGTGCCAGCAGATCCGTACAGGAAAATCAGCCCCAGCATTTT.

A word on this clone: Relative to the germline gene, one junction end is altered; a read error may explain this. The chain uses TRBV5-5 and TRBJ2-7; 8 nucleotides align to TRBD2. The V gene's germline CDR1 is SGHKS and CDR2 YYEKEE (reference sequence). CDR3 size: 15 residues. The CDR3 sequence: CASSLGGGGQPDRDF. The DNA for the CDR3 is TGTGCCAGCAGCTTGGGAGGCGGGGGGCAGCCTGATCGAGACTTC.

The V and J genes are TRBV10-2 and TRBJ2-1, with 8 bases fitting TRBD2. The CDR3 consists of 13 residues. Germline V gives CDR1 WSHSY, CDR2 SAAADI. Unmatched junction bases numbered 3, after V lost 3 bases and J lost 8 bases. The CDR3 here is CASSDRAGDEQFF. The CDR3 DNA reads TGCGCCAGCAGTGACAGAGCGGGAGATGAGCAGTTCTTC.

V is TRBV11-2 and J is TRBJ1-5, with D uncertain. This CDR3 region has 13 residues. V was pared by 3 bases and J by 1 base, with 4 bases between. Germline V gene data show CDR1 as SGHAT and CDR2 as FQNNGV. The CDR3 region is CASSFESNQPQHF. The CDR3 bases are TGTGCCAGCAGCTTTGAGAGCAATCAGCCCCAGCATTTT.

This rearrangement joins TRBV27 to TRBJ2-3; 11 bases map to TRBD1. The CDR3 runs to 16 residues. Germline V gives CDR1 MNHEY, CDR2 SMNVEV (reference sequence). The J segment lost 2 bases and the V segment lost 8 bases, leaving 9 bases of the junction unmatched. CDR3 DNA sequence: TGTGCCAGCGTCCCAGGGACAGGGGGTTTCACAGATACGCAGTATTTT. This sequence encodes CASVPGTGGFTDTQYF.

This chain connects TRBV29-1 to TRBJ2-4; possible D gene TRBD1, 6 bases. This CDR3 has 14 residues. V lost 4 bases and J lost 3, with 13 bases in between. Germline lookup yields CDR1 SQVTM and CDR2 ANQGSEA. In DNA, the CDR3 is TGCAGCGTTGTGAGTTCGGACAGCAAAAACATTCAGTACTTC. This encodes CSVVSSDSKNIQYF.